Here is one T cell receptor (beta chain) with its context. It has no known antigen specificity. No much larger clone exists at a distance of one base, and base qualities are not known. The data stem from a study of cytomegalovirus exposure and HLA in healthy donors (dated by TCRdb to 2016 to 2017). Describing the broader study: An earlier analysis of about 530 of the donors reported approximately 260 Gb of sequence data and about 120 million unique TCR beta sequences obtained from about 170 million T cells. Approximately 300 gigabases of sequencing data and around 90 million unique TCR sequences made up an early release that covered 500 to 650 HLA-typed donors. Of the 300 to 400 genotyped donors, 81% fell in the genetic ancestry cluster associated with self-reported Caucasian donors. The study aimed to test whether cataloging public T cell receptors could reveal signatures of past pathogen exposure. The study profiled the T cell repertoires of some 610 subjects by immunosequencing and related them to cytomegalovirus serostatus. In addition to the first cohort of roughly 670 subjects, a separate validation cohort of 130 or so different subjects was used. To predict cytomegalovirus infection status, the study combined high-throughput TCR immunosequencing, statistical association of individual TCRs with disease status, and machine learning. A later analysis re-examined previously published TCR beta repertoires from around 670 donors and added high-resolution HLA genotyping to investigate patterns of TCR occurrence. The later analysis used no new phenotypic data to find candidate immune exposures, relying instead on TCR beta sequences and their occurrence across donors. To decide whether each TCR beta V gene segment behaved as functional or pseudogenic, an earlier analysis of some 540 of the donors relied on high-throughput TCR beta sequencing. Donor age, sex, ethnicity and CMV serostatus were compiled together with the repertoire data. In a later genetic analysis, genome-wide SNP genotypes for about three fifths of the roughly 670 donors were used, and that subset was treated as a discovery cohort. All discovery cohort repertoires had been generated on a single sequencing platform. HLA typing covered class I and class II loci at four-digit resolution. Typing coverage differed by locus: A, B, C, DRB1 and DQB1 were typed in roughly 620-630 donors, DQA1 in approximately 520, DPA1 in around 610, and DPB1 in 400 to 490. Several DR-DQ haplotypes were handled as single units for association and clustering because linkage in the cohort was strong. Among almost 400 genotyped donors of the cohort, an average of approximately 240,000 unique TCR beta nucleotide sequences were sequenced per donor, about a sixth of them non-productive.

In total, about 650 healthy bone marrow donors made up the cohort. At the time of sampling, all cohort members were nominally healthy, though unrecorded immune exposures were likely present. The donor was CMV seronegative and belonged to the group of over 300 seronegative cohort members. A peripheral blood sample was provided by each donor, and peripheral blood mononuclear cells were used for TCR beta sequencing. Genomic DNA was extracted from the blood cell samples with the Qiagen DNeasy Blood Extraction Kit. What the study reported, not specific to this receptor: Correlated functional status among segregating V segments might be attributable to linkage disequilibrium, but an unknown experimental factor could not be ruled out. Sequencing depth was assumed to be roughly uniform across donors in the presence/absence analyses, though that assumption may not hold. A later analysis found that HLA-associated TCR beta chains were more clonally expanded and had lower generation probabilities than equally common non-associated chains. At a false discovery rate of 0.05, a later analysis linked 16,951 TCR beta sequences to specific HLA alleles. According to a later analysis, parvovirus B19, influenza, CMV and Epstein-Barr virus appeared linked to several top co-occurrence clusters. According to a later analysis, most CMV-associated TCR beta chains appeared to be HLA-restricted, and the HLA associations seemed to be driven largely by CMV exposure. The cohort was sequenced for TCR beta chains only, and without alpha or paired-chain data the features that could be detected were limited. According to the authors, the approach could potentially be generalized to other disease states and immunological phenotypes. Broadly in line with IMGT annotations, most TCR beta V segments showed up in productive rearrangements about 87% or about 30% of the time in an earlier analysis of 587 of the donors. Because counts were too low, roughly 16 rarely observed V segments, including chromosome 9 orphons, were left out of the earlier analysis of 500 to 750 of the donors. In a later analysis, TCR association rates were found to vary across HLA loci, with the most associated TCRs seen for DRB1 alleles and the fewest for HLA-C alleles. The study listed 164 TCR beta chains as associated with cytomegalovirus. A cluster of highly shared sequence variants was judged likely to be a technical artifact of the sequencing pipeline. In a later genetic analysis, a missense DCLRE1C variant was associated with V-gene and J-gene trimming of TCR beta chains, and the association was replicated in an independent cohort. The classifier was reported to diagnose cytomegalovirus status with high specificity and sensitivity in both the original cohort and the validation cohort. Immune exposure information for the cohort was limited to CMV serostatus. Because HLA typing was unavailable for some donors at each locus, only the typed subset was used in association tests. Across donors, most TCR sequences were observed very rarely, whereas some public TCRs were present in many individuals. A few of the identified cytomegalovirus-associated TCR beta chains were confirmed in vitro to be specific for cytomegalovirus antigens. When HLA alleles, especially DR and DQ, strongly co-occurred, attributing TCR associations to individual alleles was difficult. A further reported finding was that TCR beta sequences accurately predicted the HLA-A and HLA-B alleles for most subjects in the first cohort. According to a later genetic analysis, donors in an Asian-associated ancestry cluster had fewer N-insertions in productive TCRs than the approximately 630-donor mean.

Receptors were amplified or captured by the immunoSEQ multiplex PCR assay. For the multiplex PCR, a mixture combining 60 forward primers for TCR Vbeta segments and 13 reverse primers for TCR Jbeta segments was used. The CDR3 region of rearranged TCR beta genes was amplified from genomic DNA by a multiplex PCR assay. On the Illumina HiSeq System, the amplified TCR beta libraries were sequenced as 87-base-pair reads. The paper's processing steps were these. A later analysis tallied roughly 76 million unique TCR beta chains across the approximately 670 repertoires, and approximately 11 million of those chains were shared by two or more donors. Raw reads were error-corrected and collapsed into unique sequences by a nearest-neighbor algorithm in which closely related sequences were merged to remove PCR and sequencing errors. To assign V, D and J gene segments, CDR3 sequences were aligned to IMGT reference sequences. For a sequence to be retained, at least a six-nucleotide match to both a V gene segment and a J gene segment was required. A rearrangement was called productive if the CDR3 had no stop codons and remained in frame with V and J, and every other rearrangement was called non-productive. Following IMGT convention, CDR3 was defined as the stretch from the second conserved V-encoded cysteine up to the conserved J-encoded phenylalanine. The earlier analysis of a few hundred of the donors excluded sequences that lacked an unambiguous match to a single V gene segment. An earlier analysis of almost 600 of the donors classified V segments as functional when productive rearrangements were above 56.7% and as segregating when the standard deviation between donors was above 5%. A statistical classification framework was built for diagnosing cytomegalovirus status from the catalog of TCR beta chain sequences. In a later analysis, V and J genes were assigned by comparing TCR nucleotide sequences against IMGT/GENE-DB human TR gene sequences. Using the TCRdist pipeline, a later analysis assigned CDR3 sequences along with most-parsimonious VDJ recombination scenarios. In a later analysis, every TCR beta chain was defined by the combination of its CDR3 amino acid sequence and its V-gene family, and reads without a unique V-gene family were dropped. As a way to deal with suspected cross-contamination and a sequencing artifact, a later analysis dropped over 550 nucleotide sequences that were highly shared and had low generation probability. In a later analysis, a clonal expansion index for each public chain was calculated from normalized within-repertoire ranks of inferred template counts. A later analysis computed generation probabilities with a VDJ recombination model fitted to out-of-frame rearrangements, and checked the results against IGoR. Hypergeometric tests were used in a later analysis to score TCR-TCR, TCR-HLA and TCR-CMV co-occurrence, with a repertoire-size bias correction applied to the TCR pairs. To estimate false discovery rates, a later analysis permuted the HLA or CMV assignments 20 times. In a later analysis, co-occurring TCRs were grouped using DBSCAN, and TCRdist sequence similarity was added for clustering within HLA-allele-positive subsets. For co-occurrence clustering, repertoires with fewer than 30,000 or more than 120,000 public chains were excluded, along with four or five repertoires with anomalous nucleotide sharing. TCRdb retrieved this table from immuneACCESS and kept in-frame rearrangements only. Not all clones are present; in checked studies, unresolved V genes account for under half, and no reason is known for the remainder. The DNA gave D and trimming, while V, J and clone size come from that table. The sample yields approximately 100,000 clones; approximately 78% were counted once. Of the sample, 1.5% to 2% falls within the top ten clones.

The TCR sequence derives from a woman between 35 and 50 years old in good health and CMV-seronegative. Sequencing was done on a sample of PBMCs.

The nucleotide sequence reads TGTGCCAGCAGTCCCGGCACAGATACGCAGTATTTT. This yields the protein CASSPGTDTQYF. The receptor chain draws on TRBV7-3 and TRBJ2-3, with an unclear D gene assignment. The germline V gene yields SGHTA for CDR1 and FQGTGA for CDR2. Measured from the cysteine to the phenylalanine, the CDR3 is 12 residues long. Just CDR3 DNA is preserved here, 36 bases in frame from base 1. Deletion took 6 bases off V and 1 base off J, with a span of 5 bases between the germline ends.